These 29 T cell receptor beta chains were sequenced from one sample in a study of blood T cell repertoires in COVID-19. Using immunoSEQ multiplex PCR, the repertoire was profiled, and TCRdb retains in-frame clones only, with some absent. Of about 45,000 clones in the sample, around 90% are singletons; the top ten hold about 0.4%. Sequences were obtained from peripheral blood. The origin of the receptors is a man in his fifties or sixties with COVID-19, enrolled during active disease.

The rearrangement joins TRBV4-2 to TRBJ2-4; 7 nucleotides match TRBD2. The V and J ends lost 1 base and 3 bases, in that order; junction bases with no gene match: 6. This CDR3 spans 16 amino acids. The germline V gene has CDR1 LGHNA and CDR2 YNFKEQ. The CDR3 region is CASSQGTSLVKNIQYF. The CDR3 nucleotides read TGTGCCAGCAGCCAAGGGACTAGTCTCGTCAAAAACATTCAGTACTTC.

The chain recombines TRBV4-1 with TRBJ2-7; the match to TRBD2 covers 10 bases. Germline trimming cut 3 bases from V and 3 bases from J; bases unmatched to any gene: 8. The CDR3 length is 16 residues. Germline V gene data show CDR1 as MGHRA and CDR2 as YSYEKL. The CDR3 DNA reads TGCGCCAGCAGCCATAGTCGGACTAGCGGCCTCTACGAGCAGTACTTC. Amino acid sequence: CASSHSRTSGLYEQYF.

The chain recombines TRBV24-1 with TRBJ1-5; no clear D. V lost 1 base and J 4 bases, leaving 7 bases between the germline ends. Germline CDR1 KGHDR, CDR2 SFDVKD. This CDR3 has 14 amino acids. The CDR3 DNA sequence: TGTGCCACCAGTGATTTTTCCAGAAATCAGCCCCAGCATTTT. The encoded protein is CATSDFSRNQPQHF.

The chain uses TRBV2 and TRBJ1-2, with D perhaps TRBD1 (6 bases). V dropped 6 bases and J dropped 5 bases, with 13 bases sitting between them. The CDR3 runs to 13 residues. The germline gives CDR1 SNHLY, CDR2 FYNNEI. As DNA, the CDR3 is TGTGCCAGCAGAGTTCAGGGGTCTTATGGCTACACCTTC. Amino acids: CASRVQGSYGYTF.

The gene calls are TRBV3-1 (or the pseudogene TRBV3-2) and TRBJ2-7, with a weak D call TRBD2 (5 bases). V was pared by 0 bases and J by 0 bases, with 9 bases between. Looked up from germline, CDR1 is LGHDT and CDR2 is YNNKEL (reference sequence). The CDR3 length is 15 residues. CDR3 loop: CASSQEVGNSYEQYF. The DNA of the CDR3 is TGTGCCAGCAGCCAAGAAGTCGGGAACTCCTACGAGCAGTACTTC.

The rearrangement links TRBV5-1 to TRBJ1-5; 10 bases are shared with TRBD1. The V gene's germline CDR1 is SGHRS and CDR2 YFSETQ. CDR3 length: 18 amino acids. J was trimmed by 5 bases and V by 0 bases; bases with no gene match: 11. CDR3 DNA: TGCGCCAGCAGCTTGGCCGGGACAGGGGTAATATTAGATCAGCCCCAGCATTTT. It yields the protein CASSLAGTGVILDQPQHF.

V is TRBV24-1 and J is TRBJ2-7; 7 bases are shared with TRBD1. The CDR3 has 11 residues. The V gene's germline CDR1 is KGHDR and CDR2 SFDVKD. The ends lost 4 bases at V and 13 bases at J; junction bases unmatched: 6. The CDR3 DNA follows: TGTGCCACCAGTGAGGGACAGCGGACATACTTC. This encodes CATSEGQRTYF.

The CDR3 nucleotides are TGTGCCAGCGCGGTAAGGGGCACTGAAGCTTTCTTT. Encoded protein: CASAVRGTEAFF. The chain joins TRBV7-9 to TRBJ1-1; D is perhaps TRBD1 (5 bases). CDR3 length: 12 residues. Trimming stripped 8 bases from V and 4 bases from J, with 11 bases between. Germline CDR1 SEHNR, CDR2 FQNEAQ (reference sequence).

The rearrangement joins TRBV6-5 to TRBJ1-5; TRBD1 might be the D (5 bases). CDR1 MNHEY and CDR2 SVGAGI come from the germline V gene. The CDR3 is made up of 14 amino acids. The germline V and J ends were trimmed by 6 bases and 7 bases, with 16 bases remaining between them. CDR3 nucleotides: TGTGCCAGCAGGGCGATAGGGAGGGACCAGCCCCAGCATTTT. This encodes CASRAIGRDQPQHF.

The chain links TRBV10-3 to TRBJ2-1; 8 bases map to TRBD1. J lost 7 bases, V lost 7 bases, and 6 bases had no gene match. Germline assignment: CDR1 ENHRY and CDR2 SYGVKD. CDR3 length: 13 residues. The CDR3 coding sequence is TGTGCCATCAAGGACAGGGTCGAAAATGAGCAGTTCTTC. As protein: CAIKDRVENEQFF.

The rearrangement links TRBV28 to TRBJ1-4, with D possibly matching TRBD1 (6 bases). Germline CDR1 reads MDHEN; CDR2 reads SYDVKM. This CDR3 spans 19 amino acids. V was cut by 3 bases and J by 5 bases, with 25 bases left in between. The CDR3 coding sequence is TGTGCCAGCAGTTTTACCTTAAAACAGGGAGAGGCACTAAATGAAAAACTGTTTTTT. Translation: CASSFTLKQGEALNEKLFF. The full variable domain, rest sourced from reference TRBV28 and TRBJ1-4, is DVKVTQSSRYLVKRTGEKVFLECVQDMDHENMFWYRQDPGLGLRLIYFSYDVKMKEKGDIPEGYSVSREKKERFSLILESASTNQTSMYLCASSFTLKQGEALNEKLFFGSGTQLSVL.

J is TRBJ1-2 and V is TRBV18; 7 bases agree with TRBD1. V was clipped by 3 bases and J by 4 bases; unmatched bases: 11. The length of the CDR3 is 16 residues. The V gene's germline CDR1 is KGHSH and CDR2 LQKENI. CDR3 amino acids: CASSPSGPGGPYGYTF. For the CDR3, the DNA is TGTGCCAGCTCACCGTCCGGTCCAGGGGGGCCCTATGGCTACACCTTC.

The chain carries TRBV5-1 and TRBJ2-1; 13 bases are shared with TRBD2. The length of the CDR3 is 17 residues. CDR1 is SGHRS, CDR2 YFSETQ, per germline. V lost 0 bases to trimming and J lost 9 bases; unmatched junction nucleotides: 9. Here the CDR3 DNA reads TGCGCCAGCAGCTTGGAGGGGGTACTAGCGGGAGGGATTGAGCAGTTCTTC. It codes for CASSLEGVLAGGIEQFF.

This chain uses TRBV6-2 or TRBV6-3 with TRBJ1-1; 7 bases are a match to TRBD1. V lost 0 bases to trimming and J lost 2 bases; unmatched junction nucleotides: 3. From germline, CDR1 is MNHEY and CDR2 SVGEGT. The length of the CDR3 is 15 residues. DNA for the CDR3: TGTGCCAGCAGTTACTCGGGGACAGCAAACACTGAAGCTTTCTTT. It codes for CASSYSGTANTEAFF.

The rearrangement links TRBV10-3 to TRBJ1-5; D is perhaps TRBD1 (6 bases). The CDR3 consists of 15 residues. V was shortened by 10 bases and J by 0 bases, with 16 bases between the two germline ends. The germline V gene encodes CDR1 ENHRY and CDR2 SYGVKD. CDR3 in amino acids: CASSGTPYSNQPQHF. DNA of the CDR3: TGTGCCAGTTCGGGGACACCCTATAGCAATCAGCCCCAGCATTTT.

CDR3 in amino acids: CASSQSGTVDEKLFF. Here the CDR3 DNA reads TGCGCCAGCAGTCAGTCCGGGACAGTGGATGAAAAACTGTTTTTT. The chain recombines TRBV23-1 with TRBJ1-4, with 7 bases lining up with TRBD1. TRBV23-1 carries the ORF label, with uncertain function. The CDR3 sequence is 15 residues long. The ends lost 3 bases at V and 6 bases at J; junction bases unmatched: 7.

The rearrangement links TRBV7-2 to TRBJ1-3; TRBD1 might be the D (5 bases). CDR3 length equals 17 residues. Trimming stripped 1 base from V and 0 bases from J, with 13 bases between. Germline V gene sequence: CDR1 SGHTA, CDR2 FQGNSA. The CDR3 sequence: CASSLDSIGVSGNTIYF. CDR3 nucleotide sequence: TGTGCCAGCAGCTTAGATAGTATAGGGGTCTCTGGAAACACCATATATTTT.

The V and J genes are TRBV12-5 and TRBJ2-5; 7 positions agree with TRBD2. The CDR3 is 13 residues long. V shed 7 bases and J 2 bases; nucleotides not matched to a gene: 4. In germline, CDR1 is LGHNT, CDR2 FRNRAP. DNA for the CDR3: TGTGCTAGTGCCCTCGGGGGGCAAGAGACCCAGTACTTC. Its translation: CASALGGQETQYF. Filled out from reference TRBV12-5 and TRBJ2-5, the complete variable domain reads DARVTQTPRHKVTEMGQEVTMRCQPILGHNTVFWYRQTMMQGLELLAYFRNRAPLDDSGMPKDRFSAEMPDATLATLKIQPSEPRDSAVYFCASALGGQETQYFGPGTRLLVL.

This clone has only one observation. V and J are TRBV5-1 and TRBJ1-1; perhaps TRBD1 as D (5 bases). Trimming removed 0 bases at V and 1 base at J, with 7 bases between. This CDR3 contains 14 residues. Per germline, CDR1 SGHRS and CDR2 YFSETQ. The CDR3 DNA is TGCGCCAGCAGCTTGGACGGGGGGAACACTGAAGCTTTCTTT. Its translation: CASSLDGGNTEAFF.

V gene TRBV29-1 combines with J gene TRBJ2-1; no clear D. The CDR3 is made up of 12 amino acids. Deletions cut 5 bases from V and 6 bases from J, with 11 bases between. Germline V gene data show CDR1 as SQVTM and CDR2 as ANQGSEA. The CDR3 protein is CSVLPLGNEQFF. The DNA of the CDR3 is TGCAGCGTTCTGCCCCTCGGCAATGAGCAGTTCTTC.

The chain couples TRBV4-2 to TRBJ2-7; weak D call: TRBD2 (5 bases). Trimming pared 0 bases from V and 0 bases from J, leaving 12 bases between. Germline lookup yields CDR1 LGHNA and CDR2 YNFKEQ. The CDR3 is 16 residues long. The chain's CDR3 is CASSQEGRGLSYEQYF. In DNA, the CDR3 is TGTGCCAGCAGCCAAGAAGGTAGAGGGCTCTCCTACGAGCAGTACTTC.

This chain connects TRBV7-3 to TRBJ2-1, with TRBD2 matching 12 bases. Germline V gene lookup returns CDR1 SGHTA and CDR2 FQGTGA. The CDR3 extends over 15 amino acids. With V trimmed by 6 bases and J by 7 bases, 7 bases remained unmatched. CDR3 DNA sequence: TGTGCCAGCAGTCGACTAGCGGGAGCATCGAATGAGCAGTTCTTC. It is translated as CASSRLAGASNEQFF.

The rearrangement links TRBV28 to TRBJ2-5, with 8 bases lining up with TRBD1. V was clipped by 6 bases and J by 4 bases; unmatched bases: 16. The germline gives CDR1 MDHEN, CDR2 SYDVKM. CDR3 length: 17 residues. CDR3 in DNA: TGTGCCAGCAGCCGAATCCGGACAGGGTCCGGGAGAGAGACCCAGTACTTC. It specifies CASSRIRTGSGRETQYF.

The gene calls are TRBV5-4 and TRBJ2-3; 14 bases are shared with TRBD2. The length of the CDR3 is 18 residues. With 0 bases clipped from V and 10 bases from J, the junction kept 13 bases outside the gene matches. CDR1 is SGHNT and CDR2 is YYREEE in the germline V gene (reference sequence). CDR3 sequence reads: CASSLEGLGTSGREAQYF. CDR3 coding DNA: TGTGCCAGCAGCTTGGAAGGGCTCGGGACTAGCGGGAGAGAAGCGCAGTATTTT.

J is TRBJ2-7 and V is TRBV10-3, with D maybe TRBD1 (7 bases). Trimming removed 5 bases from V and 4 bases from J, with 12 bases in between. The length of the CDR3 is 13 residues. Per germline, CDR1 ENHRY and CDR2 SYGVKD. The CDR3 DNA reads TGTGCCATCAGTCCAGGGGGGCCTTACGAGCAGTACTTC. Its translation: CAISPGGPYEQYF.

J is TRBJ2-1 and V is TRBV19; the match to TRBD2 covers 10 bases. Germline trimming cut 9 bases from V and 6 bases from J; bases unmatched to any gene: 20. This CDR3 region has 18 residues. CDR1 and CDR2 from the germline V gene are LNHDA and SQIVND (reference sequence). The CDR3 sequence: CASTRDWRSSGSFNEQFF. Written as DNA, the CDR3 is TGTGCCAGCACCAGGGATTGGAGGTCTAGCGGGAGTTTCAATGAGCAGTTCTTC. The full variable domain, in which reference TRBV19 and TRBJ2-1 provide the parts outside the CDR3, is DGGITQSPKYLFRKEGQNVTLSCEQNLNHDAMYWYRQDPGQGLRLIYYSQIVNDFQKGDIAEGYSVSREKKESFPLTVTSAQKNPTAFYLCASTRDWRSSGSFNEQFFGPGTRLTVL.

The V and J genes are TRBV5-1 and TRBJ2-1; 8 nucleotides align to TRBD2. This CDR3 region has 17 residues. From germline, CDR1 is SGHRS and CDR2 YFSETQ. V shed 2 bases, J shed 7 bases, and the junction held 14 bases outside the gene matches. The DNA of the CDR3 is TGCGCCAGCAGCTTTCTAGCGGGCCAACCTTCGGGTAATGAGCAGTTCTTC. The encoded protein is CASSFLAGQPSGNEQFF.

The rearrangement joins TRBV19 to TRBJ2-3; D possibly corresponds to TRBD2 (5 bases). Germline-derived CDR1 and CDR2 are LNHDA and SQIVND (reference sequence). The CDR3 is 14 residues long. V was clipped by 6 bases and J by 0 bases, with 10 bases between them. CDR3 protein: CASSARTSTDTQYF. The CDR3 DNA reads as TGTGCCAGTAGCGCGAGGACTAGCACAGATACGCAGTATTTT.

The CDR3 protein is CASSEAGTLRGYTF. The CDR3, as DNA: TGTGCCAGCAGTGAAGCCGGGACACTTCGGGGCTACACCTTC. V usage is TRBV6-1 and J usage is TRBJ1-2, with TRBD1 as a possible D gene (6 bases). Germline V gives CDR1 MNHNS, CDR2 SASEGT. The CDR3 runs to 14 residues. V dropped 0 bases and J dropped 8 bases, with 13 bases sitting between them.